The subject of this entry is one T cell receptor (beta chain). Its matching antigen is unknown. The sample belongs to a study of Graves' ophthalmopathy and Graves' hyperthyroidism. Beta-chain TCR CDR3 regions were amplified from RNA transcripts. Scientists carried out first-round RT-PCR using HTBI primers and then a second-round multiplex PCR. Each CDR3 protein is one row after TCRdb ran MiXCR on the multiplex PCR reads. The table records about 230,000 distinct CDR3 sequences, about 46% of them present only once. Ophthalmopathic donors had moderate-to-severe activity, CAS ≥3 and NOSPECS ≥4, with disease that had lasted under 3 months. Other autoimmune diseases, uncontrolled infections, pregnancy or lactation ruled patients out of participation. A diagnosis was made from clinical symptoms together with serum thyroxine, TRAb, thyroid ultrasound and orbital computed tomography. Study outcomes and limitations: Blood shared most expanded thyroid clonotypes above 0.001 frequency.

Trimming left V 10 bases short and J 4 bases short, with 19 bases between. The CDR3 loop spans 14 amino acids. CDR1 is ENHRY, CDR2 SYGVKD, per germline. The material sequenced was peripheral blood. The source of this sequence is an adult man with Graves' ophthalmopathy. The V call is TRBV10-3, the J call TRBJ1-1; D uncertain. CDR3 coding DNA: TGTGCCAGCAGCCCTAATCATAACCCCACTGAAGCTTTCTTT. It codes for CASSPNHNPTEAFF.